The present entry profiles one T cell receptor beta chain with its context. Its target is not known. The time point denotes: persistent/refractory GD, antithyroid drugs over 5 years with positive TRAb. PBMC-extracted RNA yielded the TCR library. CDR3 regions were amplified by Arm-PCR using iRepertoire HTBI primers to build TCR beta libraries. One entry per CDR3 protein, called by TCRdb with MiXCR from the multiplex PCR reads. Of some 430,000 distinct CDR3 sequences detected, roughly 21% appear once; the ten largest clones hold roughly 7.7%. This specimen belongs to a study of regulatory T cells in long-lasting Graves disease. The study's findings and limits: New patients shared about a thousand public clonotypes, fewer than the roughly 2,600 shared by persistent patients.

Trimming took 3 bases from V and 0 from J, leaving 12 bases between them. The CDR3 is 16 amino acids. The germline V gene encodes CDR1 KGHSH and CDR2 LQKENI. Specimen: peripheral blood mononuclear cells (PBMCs), collected when the disease was refractory, from a patient treated with antithyroid drugs. The clonotype comes from a female donor with Graves disease. J is TRBJ2-4 and V is TRBV18; a weak D match, TRBD1 (6 bases). CDR3 amino acids: CASSPPGQIAKNIQYF. CDR3 coding DNA: TGTGCCAGCTCACCTCCCGGACAGATAGCCAAAAACATTCAGTACTTC.